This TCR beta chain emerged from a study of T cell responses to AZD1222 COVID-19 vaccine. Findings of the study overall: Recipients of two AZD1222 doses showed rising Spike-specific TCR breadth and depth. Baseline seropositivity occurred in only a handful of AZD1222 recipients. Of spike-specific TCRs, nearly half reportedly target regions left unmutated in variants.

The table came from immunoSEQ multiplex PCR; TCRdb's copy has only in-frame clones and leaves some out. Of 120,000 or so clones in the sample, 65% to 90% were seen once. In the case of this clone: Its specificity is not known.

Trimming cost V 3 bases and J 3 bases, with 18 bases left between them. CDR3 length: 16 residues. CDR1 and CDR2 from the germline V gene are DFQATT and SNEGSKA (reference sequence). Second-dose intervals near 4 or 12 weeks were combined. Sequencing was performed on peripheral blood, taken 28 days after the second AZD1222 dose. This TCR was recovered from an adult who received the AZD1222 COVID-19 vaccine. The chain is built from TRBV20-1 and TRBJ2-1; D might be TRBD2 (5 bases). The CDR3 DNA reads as TGCAGTGCTAGTCGGGAAAGGTCTACTGTCTACAATGAGCAGTTCTTC. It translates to CSASRERSTVYNEQFF.